These 9 T cell receptor beta chains were sequenced from one sample in a study of T cell responses to AZD1222 COVID-19 vaccine. Profiling relied on immunoSEQ multiplex PCR, and the TCRdb table lists in-frame clones only, not all of them. The sample has roughly 180,000 clones; approximately 94% are singletons. The specimen comprised peripheral blood, sampled on day 0 of AZD1222 vaccination. Source of these receptors: an adult in good health.

V gene TRBV2 combines with J gene TRBJ2-5, with D unresolved. This CDR3 has 13 amino acids. Trimming shortened V by 3 bases and J by 5 bases, and 10 bases separated the two germline ends. Germline assignment: CDR1 SNHLY and CDR2 FYNNEI. CDR3 in DNA: TGTGCCAGCAGTGAGAGACGCCGCGAGACCCAGTACTTC. This translates into CASSERRRETQYF. Full variable domain (outside the CDR3, taken from reference TRBV2 and TRBJ2-5): EPEVTQTPSHQVTQMGQEVILRCVPISNHLYFYWYRQILGQKVEFLVSFYNNEISEKSEIFDDQFSVERPDGSNFTLKIRSTKLEDSAMYFCASSERRRETQYFGPGTRLLVL.

The J gene is TRBJ2-2, the V gene TRBV2; D gene uncertain. This CDR3 region has 14 residues. The ends were cut back, 5 bases at V and 4 bases at J, with 11 bases in the middle. Germline CDR1 is SNHLY and CDR2 is FYNNEI. This chain's CDR3 is CASSFRVGTGELFF. The CDR3 DNA follows: TGTGCCAGCAGTTTCCGGGTCGGCACCGGGGAGCTGTTTTTT.

The V and J genes are TRBV2 and TRBJ1-4, with 8 bases aligning to TRBD1. Looked up from germline, CDR1 is SNHLY and CDR2 is FYNNEI. Trimming removed 8 bases from V and 5 bases from J; junction bases left unmatched: 16. This CDR3 is 17 amino acids long. The CDR3 DNA is TGTGCCAGCCGTCGGTTCGGACAGGGACGGCAAAATGAAAAACTGTTTTTT. Protein product: CASRRFGQGRQNEKLFF. Full variable domain (outside the CDR3, taken from reference TRBV2 and TRBJ1-4): EPEVTQTPSHQVTQMGQEVILRCVPISNHLYFYWYRQILGQKVEFLVSFYNNEISEKSEIFDDQFSVERPDGSNFTLKIRSTKLEDSAMYFCASRRFGQGRQNEKLFFGSGTQLSVL.

The V call is TRBV5-4, the J call TRBJ2-3; D gene unclear. V lost 0 bases and J 6 bases, leaving 17 bases between the germline ends. Germline values: CDR1 SGHNT, CDR2 YYREEE (reference sequence). The CDR3 has 16 residues. The CDR3 sequence is CASSLGQATRTDTQYF. Written as DNA, the CDR3 is TGTGCCAGCAGCTTGGGCCAGGCCACCCGTACGGATACGCAGTATTTT.

This sequence joins TRBV7-8 and TRBJ1-1; D uncertain. The CDR3 consists of 14 residues. Trimming took 5 bases from V and 1 from J, leaving 11 bases between them. The germline V gene encodes CDR1 SGHVS and CDR2 FQNEAQ. CDR3 amino acids: CASSHSEGNTEAFF. The CDR3 region has the DNA TGTGCCAGCAGCCACTCGGAGGGGAACACTGAAGCTTTCTTT.

J is TRBJ2-1 and V is TRBV20-1, with D possibly called TRBD1 or TRBD2 (6 bases each). Germline V gene lookup returns CDR1 DFQATT and CDR2 SNEGSKA (reference sequence). There are 15 residues in the CDR3. V was cut by 3 bases and J by 5 bases, with 17 bases left in between. CDR3 bases: TGCAGTGCTAGTCAGGGGACTTTTTTCAACAATGAGCAGTTCTTC. It yields the protein CSASQGTFFNNEQFF.

V usage is TRBV7-9 and J usage is TRBJ1-3; D is unclear. The CDR3 consists of 12 residues. V lost 11 bases, J lost 0 bases, and 8 bases lay in between. The germline V gene has CDR1 SEHNR and CDR2 FQNEAQ (reference sequence). The DNA of the CDR3 is TGTGCCGACCAGGACTCTGGAAACACCATATATTTT. Protein: CADQDSGNTIYF.

This chain uses TRBV11-3 with TRBJ2-3; unclear D gene. The CDR3 sequence is 13 residues long. Germline-derived CDR1 and CDR2 are SGHNT and YENEEA. V was pared by 8 bases and J by 0 bases, with 9 bases between. CDR3 residues: CASSPGSTDTQYF. CDR3 bases: TGTGCCAGCTCTCCTGGAAGCACAGATACGCAGTATTTT.

This chain links TRBV6-5 with TRBJ2-3; TRBD2 agrees at 10 bases. Germline trimming cut 8 bases from V and 0 bases from J; bases unmatched to any gene: 5. CDR1 is MNHEY, CDR2 SVGAGI, per germline. This CDR3 is built from 15 residues. CDR3 region: CASCLAGGSTDTQYF. The CDR3 region has the DNA TGTGCCAGCTGTTTAGCGGGAGGAAGCACAGATACGCAGTATTTT.